These T cell receptor beta chains were read from a single sample in a study of T cells in Graves' hyperthyroidism and ophthalmopathy. TCRdb reprocessed the multiplex PCR reads with MiXCR, giving one entry per CDR3 protein. The sample consists of 250,000 or so distinct CDR3 sequences, nearly 15% of them appearing once. Input material: blood. The receptors were gathered from a woman between 45 and 60 years old with Graves' hyperthyroidism that later progressed to Graves' ophthalmopathy. CDR3s include the opening cysteine and the closing phenylalanine or tryptophan. The D gene is left open where the match is weak. Clone sizes are given selectively: once, few, many, or a class where the clone is expanded.

TRBV20-1	TRBJ2-5	TRBD2	many	CSARKVASGVLKETQYF	TGCAGTGCTAGAAAGGTGGCTAGCGGGGTCCTCAAAGAGACCCAGTACTTC
TRBV20-1	TRBJ2-3	-	medium-sized	CSAVRWDTDTQYF	TGCAGTGCTGTAAGGTGGGACACAGATACGCAGTATTTT
TRBV30	TRBJ2-1	-	many	CAWRFLEEQFF	TGTGCCTGGAGATTTCTGGAGGAGCAGTTCTTC
TRBV20-1	TRBJ1-6	-	few	CSATTGQGYNSPLHF	TGCAGTGCTACCACCGGCCAGGGGTATAATTCACCCCTCCACTTT
TRBV28	TRBJ1-1	-	many	CASSSEELNTEAFF	TGTGCCAGCAGTTCAGAGGAGTTGAACACTGAAGCTTTCTTT
TRBV3-1	TRBJ2-3	TRBD2	-	CASSDTTSGSSDTQYF	TGTGCCAGCAGCGATACTACTAGCGGGAGCTCAGATACGCAGTATTTT
TRBV7-9	TRBJ2-6	TRBD1	many	CASRPGTDSGANVLTF	TGTGCCAGCAGACCCGGGACAGACTCTGGGGCCAACGTCCTGACTTTC
TRBV18	TRBJ1-4	-	many	CASSPGPAGITNEKLFF	TGTGCCAGCTCACCAGGCCCCGCAGGGATAACTAATGAAAAACTGTTTTTT
TRBV18	TRBJ2-7	TRBD1	-	CASSPPSPGQGLLLSSYEQYF	TGTGCCAGCTCACCACCGTCACCGGGACAGGGTTTACTCCTAAGCTCCTACGAGCAGTACTTC
TRBV27	TRBJ2-1	-	many	CASRLGNNEQFF	TGTGCCAGCAGGTTGGGTAACAATGAGCAGTTCTTC
TRBV2	TRBJ1-1	-	many	CASTPGAGLQVLAFF	TGTGCCAGCACCCCGGGGGCAGGCCTTCAAGTATTGGCTTTCTTT
TRBV20-1	TRBJ2-1	-	many	CSASDPSYNEQFF	TGCAGTGCTAGCGATCCCTCCTACAATGAGCAGTTCTTC
TRBV12-3/TRBV12-4	TRBJ2-7	-	many	CASSPRQRYEQYF	TGTGCCAGCAGTCCCCGCCAAAGGTACGAGCAGTACTTC
TRBV11-1	TRBJ2-7	TRBD2	many	CASSFLSGRAYEQYF	TGTGCCAGCAGCTTCCTAAGCGGGAGGGCCTACGAGCAGTACTTC
TRBV11-2	TRBJ2-1	-	many	CASSLRRLADNEQFF	TGTGCCAGCAGCTTAAGGCGCCTCGCCGACAATGAGCAGTTCTTC
TRBV7-3	TRBJ2-7	-	few	CASSKQGPNYEQYF	TGTGCCAGCAGCAAACAGGGCCCTAACTACGAGCAGTACTTC
TRBV4-1	TRBJ2-5	TRBD2	-	CASSPGLAGTETQYF	TGCGCCAGCAGCCCCGGACTAGCGGGAACAGAGACCCAGTACTTC
TRBV20-1	TRBJ2-3	TRBD2	-	CSASRVAGVADTQYF	TGCAGTGCTAGCAGGGTGGCGGGAGTCGCAGATACGCAGTATTTT
TRBV20-1	TRBJ2-7	-	many	CSASTAGPSYEQYF	TGCAGTGCTAGTACCGCGGGACCCTCATACGAGCAGTACTTC
TRBV3-1	TRBJ2-7	-	many	CASSQNPVLASEQYF	TGTGCCAGCAGCCAAAACCCAGTGCTAGCAAGCGAGCAGTACTTC
TRBV7-2	TRBJ2-5	TRBD2	-	CASSLVTSGRARRQETQYF	TGTGCCAGCAGCTTAGTAACTAGCGGGAGGGCCCGACGCCAAGAGACCCAGTACTTC
TRBV7-2	TRBJ2-1	TRBD2	many	CASSLGVAGAWYNEQFF	TGTGCCAGCAGCTTAGGGGTAGCGGGAGCTTGGTACAATGAGCAGTTCTTC
TRBV7-2	TRBJ2-5	TRBD2	many	CASSHSGKETQYF	TGTGCCAGCAGCCATAGCGGGAAAGAGACCCAGTACTTC
TRBV12-3/TRBV12-4	TRBJ1-1	-	many	CASSLEGNTEAFF	TGTGCCAGCAGTTTAGAGGGGAACACTGAAGCTTTCTTT
TRBV3-1	TRBJ1-1	-	many	CASSQVLRDVHTEAFF	TGTGCCAGCAGCCAAGTGCTTCGGGACGTACACACTGAAGCTTTCTTT
TRBV9	TRBJ2-1	-	few	CASSGKTIHDEQFF	TGTGCCAGCAGCGGGAAAACCATCCACGATGAGCAGTTCTTC
TRBV2	TRBJ2-1	TRBD2	many	CASCSGSYNEQFF	TGTGCCAGCTGTAGCGGGAGCTACAATGAGCAGTTCTTC
TRBV4-1	TRBJ1-1	TRBD1	few	CASSQDGQGYTEAFF	TGCGCCAGCAGCCAAGATGGACAGGGTTACACTGAAGCTTTCTTT
TRBV4-1	TRBJ2-5	TRBD2	few	CASSHTPTGGGETQYF	TGCGCCAGCAGCCATACCCCAACGGGAGGGGGTGAGACCCAGTACTTC
TRBV20-1	TRBJ2-5	-	many	CSEGGMVETQYF	TGCAGTGAAGGCGGGATGGTGGAGACCCAGTACTTC
TRBV11-3	TRBJ2-5	TRBD2	-	CASSRTSGRSETQYF	TGTGCCAGCAGCCGAACTAGCGGGAGGTCAGAGACCCAGTACTTC
TRBV9	TRBJ2-7	TRBD2	-	CASSVTSASSYEQYF	TGTGCCAGCAGCGTCACTAGCGCAAGCTCCTACGAGCAGTACTTC
TRBV19	TRBJ1-1	-	-	CASSIPQGSYTEAFF	TGTGCCAGTAGCATTCCACAGGGATCTTACACTGAAGCTTTCTTT
TRBV6-5	TRBJ1-4	-	many	CASGGTPNEKLFF	TGTGCCAGCGGAGGGACACCAAATGAAAAACTGTTTTTT
TRBV7-9	TRBJ2-6	-	-	CASSLRASGGSGANVLTF	TGTGCCAGCAGCCTAAGGGCATCCGGTGGATCTGGGGCCAACGTCCTGACTTTC
TRBV9	TRBJ2-7	TRBD2	many	CASSVAPGGSYEQYF	TGTGCCAGCAGCGTAGCTCCGGGAGGAAGCTACGAGCAGTACTTC
TRBV7-7	TRBJ2-1	TRBD2	many	CASSLRTGLAPYNEQFF	TGTGCTAGCAGCCTTAGGACGGGACTAGCGCCCTACAATGAGCAGTTCTTC
TRBV5-1	TRBJ2-7	TRBD2	many	CASSKAGLAGGRAYEQYF	TGCGCCAGCAGCAAGGCGGGACTAGCGGGAGGAAGAGCCTACGAGCAGTACTTC
TRBV6-1	TRBJ1-1	-	many	CASSDWQSNTEAFF	TGTGCCAGCAGTGACTGGCAGTCGAACACTGAAGCTTTCTTT
TRBV6-2/TRBV6-3	TRBJ1-5	-	-	CASMVEGHQPQHF	TGTGCCAGCATGGTAGAGGGGCATCAGCCCCAGCATTTT
TRBV28	TRBJ1-2	-	many	CASSSTGTSQRGYTF	TGTGCCAGCAGTTCGACCGGGACCTCCCAGAGGGGCTACACCTTC
TRBV5-1	TRBJ2-3	TRBD2	many	CASSLPSGRFTDTQYF	TGCGCCAGCAGCTTGCCTAGCGGGAGGTTCACAGATACGCAGTATTTT
TRBV20-1	TRBJ2-3	-	many	CSARLPGITDTQYF	TGCAGTGCTAGACTTCCAGGGATCACAGATACGCAGTATTTT
TRBV27	TRBJ1-2	-	many	CASSLKAAVYGYTF	TGTGCCAGCAGTTTAAAGGCGGCAGTCTATGGCTACACCTTC
TRBV2	TRBJ1-1	-	-	CASSEGTAPARAFF	TGTGCCAGCAGTGAAGGGACAGCCCCAGCGAGGGCTTTCTTT
TRBV18	TRBJ1-1	TRBD1	many	CASSPPIQGATEAFF	TGTGCCAGCTCACCACCGATACAGGGGGCCACTGAAGCTTTCTTT
TRBV3-1	TRBJ1-6	-	many	CASSQGVLWSPLHF	TGTGCCAGCAGTCAAGGGGTTTTGTGGTCACCCCTCCACTTT
TRBV6-1	TRBJ2-5	TRBD1	-	CASSEGQGIMETQYF	TGTGCCAGCAGTGAGGGACAGGGGATCATGGAGACCCAGTACTTC
TRBV2	TRBJ2-3	-	many	CVSRTAYSTDTQYF	TGTGTTTCGAGGACAGCCTATAGCACAGATACGCAGTATTTT
TRBV5-5	TRBJ1-4	-	many	CASSPGTSNEKLFF	TGTGCCAGCAGTCCCGGGACGTCTAATGAAAAACTGTTTTTT
TRBV27	TRBJ2-5	-	many	CASGLSGVPETQYF	TGTGCCAGCGGTTTGTCAGGGGTTCCAGAGACCCAGTACTTC
TRBV7-9	TRBJ1-1	-	many	CASSFDRDTEAFF	TGTGCCAGCAGCTTTGACCGTGACACTGAAGCTTTCTTT
TRBV5-8	TRBJ1-2	-	many	CASSLEGSGRGYTF	TGTGCCAGCAGCTTGGAGGGTTCGGGACGAGGCTACACCTTC
TRBV5-1	TRBJ2-7	-	many	CASSYDLYEQYF	TGCGCCAGCAGCTATGACTTGTACGAGCAGTACTTC
TRBV30	TRBJ1-1	-	many	CAWRTGFEAFF	TGTGCCTGGAGAACAGGGTTTGAAGCTTTCTTT
TRBV29-1	TRBJ2-1	-	many	CSVDLWGSSYNEQFF	TGCAGCGTTGACCTTTGGGGGAGCTCCTACAATGAGCAGTTCTTC
TRBV6-2/TRBV6-3	TRBJ2-1	TRBD2	-	CASSQGTSGLSSYNEQFF	TGTGCCAGCAGTCAAGGGACTAGCGGGCTGAGCTCCTACAATGAGCAGTTCTTC
TRBV15	TRBJ2-1	-	few	CATSRASPNRRDEQFF	TGTGCCACCAGCAGAGCCTCCCCTAACCGGAGGGATGAGCAGTTCTTC
TRBV20-1	TRBJ2-7	TRBD2	-	CSARDIAGVNYEQYF	TGCAGTGCTAGGGACATAGCGGGAGTAAACTACGAGCAGTACTTC
TRBV29-1	TRBJ1-6	TRBD1	few	CSVALDRGPSPLHF	TGCAGCGTTGCACTTGACAGGGGGCCCTCACCCCTCCACTTT